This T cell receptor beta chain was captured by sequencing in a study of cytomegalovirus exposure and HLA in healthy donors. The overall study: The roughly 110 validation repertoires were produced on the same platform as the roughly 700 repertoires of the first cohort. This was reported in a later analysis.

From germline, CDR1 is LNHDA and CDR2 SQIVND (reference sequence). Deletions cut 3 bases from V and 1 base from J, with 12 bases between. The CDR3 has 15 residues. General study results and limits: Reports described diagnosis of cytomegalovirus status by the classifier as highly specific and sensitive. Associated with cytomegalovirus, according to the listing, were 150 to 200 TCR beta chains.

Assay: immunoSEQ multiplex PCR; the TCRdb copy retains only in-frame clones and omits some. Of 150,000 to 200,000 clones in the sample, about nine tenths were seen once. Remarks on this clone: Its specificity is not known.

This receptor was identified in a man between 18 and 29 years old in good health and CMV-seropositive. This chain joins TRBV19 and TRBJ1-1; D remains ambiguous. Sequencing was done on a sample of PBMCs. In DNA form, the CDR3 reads TGTGCCAGTAGTATTTCCCGCCAGGCGAACACTGAAGCTTTCTTT. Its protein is CASSISRQANTEAFF.